The 13 T cell receptor beta chains in this list originate from one sample, sequenced in a study of blood T cells in healthy people across ages. Then a second PCR, running roughly 6 to 12 cycles, was carried out with a sample-barcoded 5' primer and a J-beta primer mix. MiXCR, run by TCRdb on the 5' RACE reads, gives a single entry per CDR3 protein. This repertoire shows 760,000 or so distinct CDR3 sequences, around 25% found once; its top ten account for just under 9.5%. The same specimen was also included in a second study, on T cells of mothers and their children.

Specimen: blood. The receptors here all came from a boy aged 5-17 years in good health.

This chain connects TRBV2 to TRBJ2-5; D unclear. Germline V gives CDR1 SNHLY, CDR2 FYNNEI. The CDR3 runs to 14 residues. V lost 2 bases, J lost 7 bases, and 14 bases lay in between. The CDR3 bases are TGTGCCAGCAGTGAACTTTGGGAAGTGCGGACCCAGTACTTC. This codes for CASSELWEVRTQYF.

The CDR3 here is CSAAGLRPYEQYF. DNA of the CDR3: TGCAGTGCTGCCGGTTTGCGGCCCTACGAGCAGTACTTC. The chain combines TRBV20-1 with TRBJ2-7; no reliable D call. Trimming cost V 5 bases and J 2 bases, with 13 bases left between them. The length of the CDR3 is 13 residues. Germline values: CDR1 DFQATT, CDR2 SNEGSKA (reference sequence).

The DNA of the CDR3 is TGCGCCAGCAGCCCTATCGACAGCCATTTCTCCTACGAGCAGTACTTC. This gives the protein CASSPIDSHFSYEQYF. The V gene is TRBV4-1, the J gene TRBJ2-7; D is perhaps TRBD1 (5 bases). CDR1 is MGHRA, CDR2 YSYEKL, per germline. Trimming removed 4 bases at V and 0 bases at J, with 16 bases between. The CDR3 is 16 residues long.

This clonotype showed up just a few times. The chain is built from TRBV6-5 and TRBJ2-1, with a tentative D call TRBD1 (5 bases). The CDR3 has 15 residues. CDR1 MNHEY and CDR2 SVGAGI come from the germline V gene. The germline V and J ends were trimmed by 2 bases and 1 base, with 9 bases remaining between them. The CDR3 is CASSYGAISYNEQFF. The CDR3 DNA reads TGTGCCAGCAGTTACGGGGCTATTTCCTACAATGAGCAGTTCTTC.

In its sample, this clonotype was seen a few times. The CDR3 DNA follows: TGTGCCAGCAGGACTAGCGGGATTTCTAATGAGCAGTTCTTC. Its translation: CASRTSGISNEQFF. V usage is TRBV7-2 and J usage is TRBJ2-5; 11 bases are a match to TRBD2. The tail of the sequence fits TRBJ2-1 better, so the J call may be wrong. From germline, CDR1 is SGHTA and CDR2 FQGNSA. The CDR3 contains 14 residues.

This clonotype was counted between two and nine times. The chain carries TRBV6-1 and TRBJ2-5; 14 bases fit TRBD2. CDR1 and CDR2 from the germline V gene are MNHNS and SASEGT. The trim removed 8 bases at V and 6 bases at J, leaving 2 bases unmatched. The CDR3 is 13 residues long. CDR3 region: CASGTSGSKTQYF. Here the CDR3 DNA reads TGTGCCAGCGGGACTAGCGGGAGCAAGACCCAGTACTTC.

The chain couples TRBV6-2 or TRBV6-3 to TRBJ1-4; 8 bases match TRBD1. Germline-derived CDR1 and CDR2 are MNHEY and SVGEGT. The CDR3 extends over 13 amino acids. With 8 bases clipped from V and 8 bases from J, the junction kept 7 bases outside the gene matches. The CDR3 region has the DNA TGTGCCAGCCGCCGGACAGGGAACGAAAAACTGTTTTTT. As protein: CASRRTGNEKLFF.

This clonotype was seen a few times. V usage is TRBV5-5 and J usage is TRBJ1-1; D unresolved. Looked up from germline, CDR1 is SGHKS and CDR2 is YYEKEE (reference sequence). CDR3 length equals 12 residues. The ends were cut back, 0 bases at V and 6 bases at J, with 6 bases in the middle. CDR3 in amino acids: CASSLDWAEAFF. DNA for the CDR3: TGTGCCAGCAGCTTGGATTGGGCTGAAGCTTTCTTT.

The chain employs TRBV12-3 or TRBV12-4 and TRBJ1-1; no clear D gene. Between the trimmed V and J ends, which lost 4 bases and 2 bases, there was a span of 14 bases. The CDR3 sequence is 15 residues long. The CDR3, as DNA: TGTGCCAGCAGTTCCTCCGTCCCTGTAAACACTGAAGCTTTCTTT. The encoded protein is CASSSSVPVNTEAFF.

This chain uses TRBV7-9 with TRBJ2-2; D uncertain. CDR1 SEHNR and CDR2 FQNEAQ come from the germline V gene (reference sequence). This CDR3 comprises 13 residues. Trimming pared 3 bases from V and 5 bases from J, leaving 7 bases between. CDR3 protein: CASSFWETGELFF. In DNA form, the CDR3 reads TGTGCCAGCAGCTTTTGGGAAACCGGGGAGCTGTTTTTT.

J is TRBJ2-5 and V is TRBV4-3; D might be TRBD1 (5 bases). The DNA end lines up better with TRBJ2-1; the J call may be wrong. Germline V lookup: CDR1 LGHNA, CDR2 YSLEER. The CDR3 length is 15 residues. The CDR3 sequence is CASSHGQGYGNEQFF. The CDR3 DNA reads TGCGCCAGCAGCCACGGGCAGGGATACGGCAATGAGCAGTTCTTC.

This chain links TRBV10-3 with TRBJ2-3, with D tentatively TRBD2 (5 bases). The length of the CDR3 is 13 residues. V gave up 8 bases and J gave up 2 bases, with 11 bases separating them. Germline V gene lookup returns CDR1 ENHRY and CDR2 SYGVKD. DNA of the CDR3: TGTGCCATCGATGCCGGGGTCACAGATACGCAGTATTTT. Translation: CAIDAGVTDTQYF.

This rearrangement joins TRBV2 to TRBJ1-4; possible D gene TRBD1, 6 bases. V shed 8 bases and J shed 8 bases, with 21 bases lying between them. This CDR3 is built from 15 residues. In germline, CDR1 is SNHLY, CDR2 FYNNEI. The CDR3 DNA sequence: TGTGCCAGCTTCAGCTTTGGGACATCTCCCGAAAAACTGTTTTTT. Protein sequence: CASFSFGTSPEKLFF.